One and the same sample provided the 22 T cell receptor beta chains below, sequenced in a study of post-analysis software for immune sequencing data. Study-wide results and limits: Four or five TRBV segments occurring more often in patients than controls included TRBV5-6, TRBV5-1 and TRBV20-1.

Their recognized antigens are unknown. Each TCR beta cDNA library carried unique molecular identifiers. Using its own MiXCR run on the PCR reads, TCRdb lists one record per CDR3 protein. The sample carries fewer than 700,000 distinct CDR3 sequences, about 44% recorded once. The specimen was blood. The receptors here all came from a girl aged 5 to 17 with multiple sclerosis.

There are a few counts of this clonotype. V gene TRBV10-3 combines with J gene TRBJ1-2; D may be TRBD1 (6 bases). The CDR3 spans 14 residues. The V gene's germline CDR1 is ENHRY and CDR2 SYGVKD. Trimming took 2 bases from V and 5 from J, leaving 12 bases between them. The CDR3 DNA is TGTGCCATCAGTGAGGAGGGGGGGCGATATGGCTACACCTTC. Amino acids: CAISEEGGRYGYTF.

In this sample, this clonotype turned up a few times. V and J are TRBV7-9 and TRBJ2-1, with TRBD2 as a possible D gene (6 bases). This CDR3 is built from 13 residues. V was clipped by 5 bases and J by 8 bases, with 13 bases between them. Germline loops: CDR1 SEHNR, CDR2 FQNEAQ (reference sequence). CDR3 DNA: TGTGCCAGCAGCCTGGGACTCCTCCATGAGCAGTTCTTC. Translation: CASSLGLLHEQFF. Full variable domain (outside the CDR3, taken from reference TRBV7-9 and TRBJ2-1): DTGVSQNPRHKITKRGQNVTFRCDPISEHNRLYWYRQTLGQGPEFLTYFQNEAQLEKSRLLSDRFSAERPKGSFSTLEIQRTEQGDSAMYLCASSLGLLHEQFFGPGTRLTVL.

CDR3 sequence: CSVGNSQETQYF. The CDR3 bases are TGCAGTGTCGGAAACAGCCAAGAGACCCAGTACTTC. The chain links TRBV20-1 to TRBJ2-5; D is unresolved. The germline V gene has CDR1 DFQATT and CDR2 SNEGSKA (reference sequence). The CDR3 is made up of 12 amino acids. V shed 7 bases and J shed 1 base, with 10 bases lying between them.

The gene calls are TRBV20-1 and TRBJ2-5, with D unresolved. The CDR3 has 10 residues. With 6 bases removed from V and 2 bases from J, the gap between germline ends came to 4 bases. Germline CDR1 DFQATT, CDR2 SNEGSKA (reference sequence). In nucleotides, the CDR3 is TGCAGTGCATATCAAGAGACCCAGTACTTC. Translating it yields CSAYQETQYF.

The table lists this clonotype with a count of one. The chain links TRBV5-1 to TRBJ2-2, with TRBD1 identical over 7 bases. V gave up 3 bases and J gave up 7 bases; unmatched junction bases: 15. This CDR3 has 17 residues. Per the germline V gene, CDR1 is SGHRS and CDR2 is YFSETQ. The CDR3 loop reads CASSYDLTGYYNGELFF. Written as DNA, the CDR3 is TGCGCCAGCAGCTACGACCTGACAGGGTACTATAACGGGGAGCTGTTTTTT.

The chain has TRBV29-1 and TRBJ2-2, with D possibly being TRBD2 (6 bases). CDR3 length: 14 amino acids. Trimming took 6 bases from V and 0 from J, leaving 11 bases between them. Germline CDR1 is SQVTM and CDR2 is ANQGSEA. CDR3 coding DNA: TGCAGCGTCCGACGCGGGGCGAACACCGGGGAGCTGTTTTTT. Translated: CSVRRGANTGELFF.

This clonotype appeared a few times. The genes are TRBV28 and TRBJ2-7, with 10 nucleotides matching TRBD2. The CDR3 contains 15 residues. The germline V gene encodes CDR1 MDHEN and CDR2 SYDVKM. V shed 5 bases and J 5 bases; nucleotides not matched to a gene: 9. The CDR3 sequence: CASSPQLAGLNEQYF. In nucleotides, the CDR3 is TGTGCCAGCAGTCCGCAACTAGCGGGACTCAACGAGCAGTACTTC.

The chain recombines TRBV20-1 with TRBJ1-1, with 9 bases aligning to TRBD1. With V trimmed by 6 bases and J by 0 bases, 8 bases remained unmatched. Germline V gives CDR1 DFQATT, CDR2 SNEGSKA (reference sequence). This CDR3 comprises 15 residues. DNA for the CDR3: TGCAGTGCCCAGATAGGACAGGGGTTGAACACTGAAGCTTTCTTT. Its protein product is CSAQIGQGLNTEAFF.

This clonotype was observed a few times. V and J are TRBV5-5 and TRBJ2-3, with D tentatively TRBD2 (5 bases). The germline V gene encodes CDR1 SGHKS and CDR2 YYEKEE (reference sequence). The CDR3 sequence is 15 residues long. Trimming removed 4 bases at V and 2 bases at J, with 14 bases between. CDR3 sequence (DNA): TGTGCCAGCAGCCACGACGGGGAACTCACAGATACGCAGTATTTT. Protein: CASSHDGELTDTQYF. The variable domain in full, completed from reference TRBV5-5 and TRBJ2-3, reads DAGVTQSPTHLIKTRGQQVTLRCSPISGHKSVSWYQQVLGQGPQFIFQYYEKEERGRGNFPDRFSARQFPNYSSELNVNALLLGDSALYLCASSHDGELTDTQYFGPGTRLTVL.

Regarding this clonotype: A much larger clone differs by one base, so this may be a read error. This sequence joins TRBV3-1 and TRBJ2-3, with D unresolved. This CDR3 contains 11 residues. Germline CDR1 and CDR2: LGHDT and YNNKEL (reference sequence). Here the CDR3 reads CAGSQADTQYF. Written as DNA, the CDR3 is TGTGCCGGCAGCCAAGCAGATACGCAGTATTTT.

V usage is TRBV24-1 and J usage is TRBJ2-3, with 7 bases identical to TRBD1. This CDR3 spans 16 amino acids. V dropped 4 bases and J dropped 0; count of bases not matched to a gene: 6. Germline CDR1 is KGHDR and CDR2 is SFDVKD. The DNA for the CDR3 is TGTGCCACCAGTGACCCTTCGACAGGGAGCACAGATACGCAGTATTTT. It yields the protein CATSDPSTGSTDTQYF.

V usage is TRBV12-3 or TRBV12-4 and J usage is TRBJ2-3; D perhaps matches TRBD1 (6 bases). Trimming took 6 bases from V and 0 from J, leaving 13 bases between them. The CDR3 length is 15 residues. CDR3 bases: TGTGCCAGCAGGCCGACAGGCTCTAGCACAGATACGCAGTATTTT. Translating gives CASRPTGSSTDTQYF.

Points on this clonotype: A junction end diverges from the germline sequence, so it may reflect a read error. The chain has TRBV20-1 and TRBJ2-5, with 8 positions matching TRBD1. Germline CDR1 is DFQATT and CDR2 is SNEGSKA (reference sequence). The CDR3 spans 14 residues. CDR3 bases: TGCAGTGCCAAAACCAGGGGGCGCGTCTACGAGCAGGACTTC. Residues: CSAKTRGRVYEQDF.

This clonotype appeared a few times. The chain has TRBV12-3 or TRBV12-4 and TRBJ2-5; TRBD1 aligns across 7 bases. J was trimmed by 5 bases and V by 6 bases; bases with no gene match: 9. The CDR3 runs 14 residues. CDR3 DNA: TGTGCCAGCAGAAGACAGGGATTGGGGGAGACCCAGTACTTC. Amino acids: CASRRQGLGETQYF.

Many counts were recorded for this clonotype. V usage is TRBV5-1 and J usage is TRBJ1-1; D is undetermined. The V end was cut by 1 base, the J end by 4 bases, with 14 bases between. CDR3 length: 15 residues. Per the germline V gene, CDR1 is SGHRS and CDR2 is YFSETQ. CDR3 nucleotides: TGCGCCAGCAGCTTGTACAACAGCGATGCCACTGAAGCTTTCTTT. This translates into CASSLYNSDATEAFF.

This chain uses TRBV20-1 with TRBJ2-3, with D perhaps TRBD1 (6 bases). Germline V gives CDR1 DFQATT, CDR2 SNEGSKA (reference sequence). There are 13 residues in the CDR3. CDR3 region: CRPGEVSTDTQYF. CDR3 DNA sequence: TGCAGGCCAGGGGAAGTGTCCACAGATACGCAGTATTTT.

CDR3 protein: CSAREAGANYEQYF. As DNA, the CDR3 is TGCAGTGCTAGAGAGGCAGGAGCCAACTACGAGCAGTACTTC. This chain uses TRBV20-1 with TRBJ2-7; D call uncertain. Germline V gene sequence: CDR1 DFQATT, CDR2 SNEGSKA (reference sequence). Trimming shortened V by 0 bases and J by 3 bases, and 12 bases separated the two germline ends. The CDR3 extends over 14 amino acids.

This chain joins TRBV12-3 or TRBV12-4 and TRBJ2-4; possible D gene TRBD2, 7 bases. The V end was cut by 6 bases, the J end by 9 bases, with 18 bases between. The CDR3 covers 14 residues. CDR3 sequence: CASSERGGSGIQYF. The CDR3 nucleotides are TGTGCCAGCAGCGAAAGGGGGGGATCCGGCATTCAGTACTTC.

The rearrangement joins TRBV4-1 to TRBJ1-1; tentatively, D is TRBD1 (5 bases). Trimming took off 4 bases at V and 0 bases at J, with 27 bases between the two ends. The CDR3 covers 20 residues. CDR1 MGHRA and CDR2 YSYEKL come from the germline V gene. CDR3 coding DNA: TGCGCCAGCAGCCCCGGACACGGGGTCGAGAGGATGACCATGAACACTGAAGCTTTCTTT. Residues: CASSPGHGVERMTMNTEAFF.

With regard to this clonotype: A junction boundary mismatches the germline segment, possibly from a read error. The gene calls are TRBV6-5 and TRBJ2-3; D is unclear. CDR1 MNHEY and CDR2 SVGAGI come from the germline V gene. CDR3 length equals 14 residues. The CDR3 region is CAGSPTISTDTQYF. In DNA form, the CDR3 reads TGTGCCGGCAGCCCGACAATTAGCACAGATACGCAGTATTTT.

The rearrangement joins TRBV3-1 to TRBJ2-1, with 11 bases that match TRBD2. Trimming took 3 bases from V and 8 from J; bases not matched to a gene: 9. CDR3 length: 16 residues. The germline V gene has CDR1 LGHDT and CDR2 YNNKEL (reference sequence). Here the CDR3 DNA reads TGTGCCAGCAGCCATGCGCGACTAGCGGGGACGGATGAGCAGTTCTTC. Protein: CASSHARLAGTDEQFF.

This clonotype was observed a few times. The J gene is TRBJ1-6, the V gene TRBV30, with D tentatively TRBD1 (6 bases). The germline gives CDR1 GTSNPN, CDR2 SVGIG (reference sequence). The V end was cut by 3 bases, the J end by 3 bases, with 9 bases between. This CDR3 comprises 14 residues. The DNA for the CDR3 is TGTGCCTGGAGCTGGGACAACTATAATTCACCCCTCCACTTT. It is translated as CAWSWDNYNSPLHF.